This TCR beta chain stems from a study of PD-L1 blockade in urothelial cancer. Using immunoSEQ multiplex PCR, the repertoire was profiled, and TCRdb retains in-frame clones only, with some absent. The profile shows approximately 100,000 clones, about 89% of them singletons. This CDR3 spans 19 amino acids. Germline CDR1 reads SNHLY; CDR2 reads FYNNEI. Trimming removed 4 bases from V and 4 bases from J; junction bases left unmatched: 19. The specimen was PBMCs, collected around atezolizumab (anti-PD-L1) treatment. The origin of this receptor is a woman of 80 years or more with urothelial cancer. J is TRBJ1-2 and V is TRBV2; the match to TRBD1 covers 9 bases. CDR3 in DNA: TGTGCCAGCAGTGGTTTTTGGGGACAGGGTAGAAGTGTAGGCTATGGCTACACCTTC. It translates to CASSGFWGQGRSVGYGYTF.